The present T cell receptor beta chain was sequenced within a study of OX40 agonist ivuxolimab in advanced cancers. As concerns this clone: The antigen is undetermined.

This CDR3 is built from 14 residues. J was trimmed by 2 bases and V by 2 bases; bases with no gene match: 0. Per the germline V gene, CDR1 is MNHNS and CDR2 is SASEGT. Sequenced by immunoSEQ multiplex PCR; TCRdb stores in-frame clones only, minus some. The sample has approximately 40,000 clones, about 88% seen once. Systemic immunosuppression or a history of autoimmune disease excluded patients. The study's findings and limits: With doses of 0.1 to 3.0 mg/kg, CD4+ and CD8+ blood T cells had undergone clonal expansion by week 6.

The TCR was taken from an adult with an advanced solid tumor such as melanoma, head and neck, liver or kidney cancer. The V gene is TRBV6-1, the J gene TRBJ1-5; the match to TRBD1 covers 7 bases. This sample comprised CD4+ or CD8+ T cells sorted from blood, obtained in a trial of the OX40 agonist ivuxolimab. DNA of the CDR3: TGTGCCAGCAGTGAAACAGGGGGCAATCAGCCCCAGCATTTT. It encodes CASSETGGNQPQHF.